A single sample is the source of the 2 T cell receptor beta chains below, sequenced in a study of breast tumors, draining lymph nodes, adjacent tissues. MiXCR was run by TCRdb on the multiplex PCR reads, yielding one entry per CDR3 protein. The sample has 250,000 or so distinct CDR3 sequences; 30% are singletons. Samples came from axillary lymph nodes draining the breast cancer. The sequencing input was axillary lymph node tissue. Every receptor here comes from a female donor with breast cancer. Some clones in this sample may be carry-over from other donors' samples.

This clonotype was seen a handful of times. A much larger clone lies a single base off, so this may be a read error. The J gene is TRBJ1-6, the V gene TRBV19, with D possibly matching TRBD1 (5 bases). Germline V lookup: CDR1 LNHDA, CDR2 SQIVND (reference sequence). The CDR3 consists of 17 residues. For the CDR3, the DNA is TGTGCCAGTAGTATGGGGCCCGACAGCTCCTATAATTCACCCCTCCCCTTT. Its protein is CASSMGPDSSYNSPLPF.

About this clonotype itself: The junction differs from germline at one of its ends, possibly a read error. The V gene is TRBV7-2, the J gene TRBJ1-1; D uncertain. The CDR3 contains 14 residues. From germline, CDR1 is SGHTA and CDR2 FQGNSA. CDR3 coding DNA: TGCGCCAGCAGCTTTTATTCGGTGAACACTGAAGCTTTCTTT. This sequence encodes CASSFYSVNTEAFF.